This TCR beta chain was observed in a study of cytomegalovirus exposure and HLA in healthy donors. Study background: Of approximately 400 genotyped donors, about 80% clustered with self-reported Caucasian donors.

CDR1 is MNHNS and CDR2 is SASEGT in the germline V gene. V was pared by 0 bases and J by 4 bases, with 15 bases between. The CDR3 runs to 16 residues. Study conclusions and caveats: TCR beta V- and J-gene trimming, according to a later analysis, was linked to a missense DCLRE1C variant.

With respect to this clone: Its antigen is unknown.

With 60 Vbeta and 13 Jbeta primers, the PCR was carried out. TCRdb keeps only in-frame clones here, not all; method: immunoSEQ multiplex PCR. The repertoire includes roughly 100,000 clones, about a tenth of them detected once, and 5% to 6.5% sits in the top ten. This chain joins TRBV6-1 and TRBJ1-2, with D possibly matching TRBD1 (6 bases). Sequenced input: PBMCs. The source is a man in his forties in good health and CMV-seropositive. CDR3: CASSEAVRAGVYGYTF. The DNA for the CDR3 is TGTGCCAGCAGTGAAGCAGTAAGGGCAGGGGTCTATGGCTACACCTTC.